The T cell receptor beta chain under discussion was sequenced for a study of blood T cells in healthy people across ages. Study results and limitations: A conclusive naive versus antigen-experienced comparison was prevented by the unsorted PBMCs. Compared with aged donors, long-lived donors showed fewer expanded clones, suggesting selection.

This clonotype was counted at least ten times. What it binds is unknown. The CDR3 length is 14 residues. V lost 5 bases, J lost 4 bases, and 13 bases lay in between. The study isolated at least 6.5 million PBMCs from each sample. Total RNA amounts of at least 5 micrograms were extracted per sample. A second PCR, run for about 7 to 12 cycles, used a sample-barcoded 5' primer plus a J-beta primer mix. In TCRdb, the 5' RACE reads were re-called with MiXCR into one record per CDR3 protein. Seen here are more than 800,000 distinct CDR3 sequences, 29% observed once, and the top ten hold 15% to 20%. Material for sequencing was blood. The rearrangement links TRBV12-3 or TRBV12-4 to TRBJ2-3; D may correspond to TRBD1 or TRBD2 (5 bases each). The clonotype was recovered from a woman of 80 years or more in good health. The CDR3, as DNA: TGTGCCAGCAGTCGGGACCCACAACCAGATACGCAGTATTTT. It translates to CASSRDPQPDTQYF.